A selection of T cell receptor beta chains follows, all from one sample in a study of T-cell memory formation after mild COVID-19. TCRdb re-called the 5' RACE reads with MiXCR, one entry per CDR3 protein. This table holds roughly 150,000 distinct CDR3 sequences, over 10% found once. Sequenced material: PBMCs or a T cell subset sorted from them (not recorded which). The receptors were gathered from a man younger than 35 who had mild COVID-19 (a few samples of this study predate the infection). Cell type and time point are not known. Both conserved end residues are part of each CDR3. The order of the fields is J gene, clone size, D gene, V gene, CDR3 protein, CDR3 DNA. D genes are given only for firm matches. Rows may omit the clone size; those that give it use once, few, many or a size class.

>TRBJ2-1|few|-|TRBV5-6
CASSLAAGRLLF
TGTGCCAGCAGCTTGGCGGCAGGACGGCTATTGTTC
>TRBJ1-2|many|-|TRBV5-1
CASSGDGNPTYGYTF
TGCGCCAGCAGCGGGGACGGGAACCCCACCTATGGCTACACCTTC
>TRBJ2-1|few|-|TRBV6-2/TRBV6-3
CASSYSPWDEQFF
TGTGCCAGCAGTTACTCGCCCTGGGATGAGCAGTTCTTC
>TRBJ2-5|few|-|TRBV7-2
CASSGGWQGGTQYF
TGTGCCAGCAGCGGAGGTTGGCAGGGAGGGACCCAGTACTTC
>TRBJ1-2|many|-|TRBV29-1
CSVEDPQGGYGYTF
TGCAGCGTTGAAGATCCCCAGGGCGGCTATGGCTACACCTTC
>TRBJ1-5|few|-|TRBV7-2
CASSPFYNQPQHF
TGTGCCAGCAGCCCCTTTTACAATCAGCCCCAGCATTTT
>TRBJ2-3|-|-|TRBV6-5
CASSWSSASTDTQYF
TGTGCCAGCAGTTGGTCTTCGGCTAGCACAGATACGCAGTATTTT
>TRBJ1-1|-|-|TRBV12-5
CASGPRAGAVVEAFF
TGTGCTAGTGGTCCCCGGGCAGGGGCAGTAGTGGAAGCTTTCTTT
>TRBJ2-7|few|-|TRBV9
CASSPRGGQGGAGEQYF
TGTGCCAGCAGCCCCAGGGGGGGGCAGGGGGGAGCTGGCGAGCAGTACTTC
>TRBJ2-7|-|-|TRBV29-1
CSVVRAGEYEQYF
TGCAGCGTTGTTAGGGCAGGAGAATACGAGCAGTACTTC
>TRBJ1-5|-|-|TRBV12-3/TRBV12-4
CASRGVGGSNQPQHF
TGTGCCAGCAGGGGGGTTGGTGGCAGCAATCAGCCCCAGCATTTT
>TRBJ2-5|-|TRBD2|TRBV20-1
CSAPGVQRGVQETQYF
TGCAGTGCTCCTGGCGTCCAACGGGGGGTGCAAGAGACCCAGTACTTC
>TRBJ1-3|-|-|TRBV4-3
CASGTGGSGNTIYF
TGCGCCAGCGGGACGGGGGGCTCTGGAAACACCATATATTTT
>TRBJ1-5|-|-|TRBV6-6
CASSYWQKDQPQHF
TGTGCCAGCAGTTACTGGCAGAAGGATCAGCCCCAGCATTTT
>TRBJ2-5|few|TRBD2|TRBV6-6
CASLPAGGLETQYF
TGTGCCAGCTTACCGGCGGGGGGGCTAGAGACCCAGTACTTC
>TRBJ2-5|few|-|TRBV5-5
CASRLSAGSETQYF
TGTGCCAGCAGATTGAGTGCAGGATCAGAGACCCAGTACTTC
>TRBJ2-3|-|-|TRBV19
CASSISATHTDTQYF
TGTGCCAGTAGTATTTCGGCCACCCACACAGATACGCAGTATTTT
>TRBJ1-6|-|-|TRBV5-1
CASSIGSGNSPLHF
TGCGCCAGCAGCATTGGTTCGGGAAATTCACCCCTCCACTTT
>TRBJ1-4|few|-|TRBV19
CASSPQGLGNEKLFF
TGTGCCAGTAGTCCACAGGGATTGGGTAATGAAAAACTGTTTTTT
>TRBJ2-7|few|-|TRBV11-2
CASSQGTRFYEQYF
TGTGCCAGCAGCCAAGGAACACGGTTCTACGAGCAGTACTTC
>TRBJ1-6|many|-|TRBV12-3/TRBV12-4
CASSTNSPLHF
TGTGCCAGCAGTACAAATTCACCCCTCCACTTT
>TRBJ2-1|few|-|TRBV4-3
CASSQVPPPDWNEQFF
TGCGCCAGCAGCCAAGTCCCCCCCCCAGACTGGAATGAGCAGTTCTTC
>TRBJ2-5|few|TRBD1|TRBV7-9
CASSLGTTGRETQYF
TGTGCCAGCAGCTTAGGAACGACAGGGCGAGAGACCCAGTACTTC
>TRBJ1-2|few|TRBD1|TRBV6-5
CASSLTTGGLGYGYTF
TGTGCCAGCAGCCTAACCACAGGGGGGTTAGGGTATGGCTACACCTTC
>TRBJ2-7|few|TRBD1|TRBV11-2
CATESGTGPYEQYF
TGTGCCACAGAATCCGGGACAGGGCCCTACGAGCAGTACTTC
>TRBJ2-3|-|TRBD2|TRBV20-1
CSARAGGASTDTQYF
TGCAGTGCTAGAGCCGGGGGGGCTAGCACAGATACGCAGTATTTT
>TRBJ2-1|-|TRBD1|TRBV5-1
CASSLMSGQGANEQFF
TGCGCCAGCAGCTTGATGTCGGGACAGGGGGCTAATGAGCAGTTCTTC
>TRBJ2-1|few|TRBD2|TRBV5-1
CASSPQRPLAGEVVQFF
TGCGCCAGCAGCCCCCAACGCCCACTAGCGGGTGAGGTTGTGCAGTTCTTC
>TRBJ2-5|-|-|TRBV5-1
CASSLGDYQETQYF
TGCGCCAGCAGCTTGGGAGACTACCAAGAGACCCAGTACTTC
>TRBJ2-5|medium-sized|-|TRBV5-1
CASSLEGQETQYF
TGTGCCAGCAGCTTAGAGGGCCAAGAGACCCAGTACTTC
>TRBJ1-2|-|-|TRBV7-9
CASSFIDSGDGYTF
TGTGCCAGCAGCTTCATAGACTCGGGCGATGGCTACACCTTC
>TRBJ1-3|few|-|TRBV9
CASSVDPAGNTIYF
TGTGCCAGCAGCGTAGACCCAGCCGGAAACACCATATATTTT
>TRBJ1-6|many|-|TRBV12-3/TRBV12-4
CASTWGGTPLHF
TGTGCCAGCACTTGGGGGGGGACACCCCTCCACTTT
>TRBJ2-3|-|-|TRBV5-1
CASSFHSDTQYF
TGCGCCAGCAGCTTCCACTCAGATACGCAGTATTTT
>TRBJ2-3|many|-|TRBV6-2/TRBV6-3
CASRSSPHTDTQYF
TGTGCCAGCAGATCCAGCCCCCACACAGATACGCAGTATTTT
>TRBJ2-7|-|TRBD2|TRBV12-3/TRBV12-4
CASSYRRLAGGVYEQYF
TGTGCCAGCAGTTACCGAAGACTAGCGGGGGGCGTATACGAGCAGTACTTC
>TRBJ2-2|few|-|TRBV9
CASSDSGRGELFF
TGTGCCAGCAGCGACTCCGGGCGAGGGGAGCTGTTTTTT
>TRBJ2-5|-|-|TRBV20-1
CSARVGGGGETQYF
TGCAGTGCTAGGGTTGGGGGGGGCGGAGAGACCCAGTACTTC
>TRBJ1-2|-|TRBD1|TRBV4-2
CASSLPGQGSYGYTF
TGTGCCAGCAGCCTCCCGGGACAGGGAAGCTATGGCTACACCTTC
>TRBJ1-6|-|-|TRBV11-1
CASSSGRTGYNSPLHF
TGTGCCAGCAGCTCCGGTCGGACCGGCTATAATTCACCCCTCCACTTT